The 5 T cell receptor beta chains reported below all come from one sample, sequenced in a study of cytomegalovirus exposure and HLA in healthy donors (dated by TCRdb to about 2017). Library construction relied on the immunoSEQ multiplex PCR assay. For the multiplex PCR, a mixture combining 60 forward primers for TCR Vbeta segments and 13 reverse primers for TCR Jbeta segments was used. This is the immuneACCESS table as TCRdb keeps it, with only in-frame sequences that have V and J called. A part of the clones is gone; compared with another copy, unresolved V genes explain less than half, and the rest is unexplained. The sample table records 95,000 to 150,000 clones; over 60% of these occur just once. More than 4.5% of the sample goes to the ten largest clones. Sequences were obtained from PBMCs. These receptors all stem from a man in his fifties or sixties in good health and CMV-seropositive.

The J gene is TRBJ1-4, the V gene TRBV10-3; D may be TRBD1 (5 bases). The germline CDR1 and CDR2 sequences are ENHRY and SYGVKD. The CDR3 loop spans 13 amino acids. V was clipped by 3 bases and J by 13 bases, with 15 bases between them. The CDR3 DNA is TGTGCCATCAGTGATCTCGGGGGACGAGGACTGTTTTTT. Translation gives CAISDLGGRGLFF.

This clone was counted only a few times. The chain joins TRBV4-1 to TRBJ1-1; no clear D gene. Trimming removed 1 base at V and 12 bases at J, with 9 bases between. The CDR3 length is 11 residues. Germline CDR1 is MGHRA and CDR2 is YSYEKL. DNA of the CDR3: TGCGCCAGCAGCCAAGGGCCGAATACTTTCTTT. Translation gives CASSQGPNTFF.

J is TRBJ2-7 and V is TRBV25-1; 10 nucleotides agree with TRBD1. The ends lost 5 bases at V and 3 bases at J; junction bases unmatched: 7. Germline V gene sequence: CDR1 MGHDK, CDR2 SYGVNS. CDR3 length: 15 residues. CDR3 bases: TGTGCCAGCAGTCCCCAGGGACAGGGGAACTACGAGCAGTACTTC. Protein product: CASSPQGQGNYEQYF.

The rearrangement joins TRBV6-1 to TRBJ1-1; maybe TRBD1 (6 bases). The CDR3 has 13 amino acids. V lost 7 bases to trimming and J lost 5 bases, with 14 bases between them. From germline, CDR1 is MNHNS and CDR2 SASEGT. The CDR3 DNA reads TGTGCCAGCATTATGGGCCAGGGGACTGAAGCTTTCTTT. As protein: CASIMGQGTEAFF.

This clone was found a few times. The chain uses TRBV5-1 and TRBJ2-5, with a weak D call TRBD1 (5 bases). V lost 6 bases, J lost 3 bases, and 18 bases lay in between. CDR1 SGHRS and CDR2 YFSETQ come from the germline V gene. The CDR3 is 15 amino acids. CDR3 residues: CASTLSPGHKETQYF. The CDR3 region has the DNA TGCGCCAGCACCCTTTCCCCCGGACATAAAGAGACCCAGTACTTC.